The present TCR beta chain was sequenced within a study of blood T cell repertoires in COVID-19. Assay used: immunoSEQ multiplex PCR; TCRdb lists only in-frame clones, some missing. The table shows some 220,000 clones, with around 83% occurring only once. The sample taken for sequencing was peripheral blood. The TCR sequence derives from a woman in her 70s with COVID-19, enrolled during active disease.

CDR3 bases: TGCGCCAGCAGCTTGGAAGGGGTTGAGAATTCACCCCTCCACTTT. The encoded protein is CASSLEGVENSPLHF. The J gene is TRBJ1-6, the V gene TRBV5-1, with D perhaps matching TRBD1 (5 bases). V was trimmed by 0 bases and J by 7 bases, leaving 11 bases between them. Germline loops: CDR1 SGHRS, CDR2 YFSETQ. This CDR3 is built from 15 residues.